This record covers a single T cell receptor (beta chain). Clones were read by immunoSEQ multiplex PCR, and TCRdb kept only the in-frame ones, dropping some. The data contain fewer than 15,000 clones, more than 90% of them singletons. These data come from a study of T cell clonotyping in hematopoietic cell transplantation. The clonotype was recovered from a female patient aged 50-65 years who had an allogeneic stem cell transplant from an unrelated donor, so the T cells may come from the graft donor. Some clones in this sample may be carry-over from other donors' samples. Sequencing used PBMCs, obtained 100 days after allogeneic stem cell transplant.

CDR3 in amino acids: CSGDRRASNEQFF. CDR3 nucleotides: TGCAGCGGAGACAGGCGAGCGTCGAATGAGCAGTTCTTC. The chain carries TRBV29-1 and TRBJ2-1, with a possible D match to TRBD1 (6 bases). The length of the CDR3 is 13 residues. Per the germline V gene, CDR1 is SQVTM and CDR2 is ANQGSEA. V dropped 7 bases and J dropped 7 bases, with 17 bases sitting between them.